This record covers a single T cell receptor beta chain. What it recognizes is unknown. The V and J ends lost 7 bases and 9 bases respectively, with 13 bases between them. The CDR3 length is 12 residues. CDR1 is MDHEN, CDR2 SYDVKM, per germline. These data originate in a study of T cell repertoires in cytomegalovirus infection. Study at large: Shared public TCR beta signatures pointed to both CMV infection and a matching HLA type.

The study, taken as a whole, reports: Based on cumulative public TCR beta family frequency, carriers of CMV plus the relevant HLA were identified. Ex vivo, HLA-C-restricted CMV-specific TCR beta clonotypes prevailed over the rest of the response.

A single record per CDR3 protein comes from TCRdb applying MiXCR to the reads. The sample includes fewer than 6,500 distinct CDR3 sequences, approximately 51% of them seen just once. The sequenced sample consisted of PBMCs, sequenced either directly or after in vitro stimulation (not recorded which). The chain employs TRBV28 and TRBJ2-1; D possibly corresponds to TRBD2 (5 bases). The sequence was obtained from a human donor in good health (CMV status not recorded). Some clones in this sample may be carry-over from other donors' samples. The CDR3 sequence is CASTIYLAEQFF. CDR3 coding DNA: TGTGCCAGCACAATTTACCTAGCTGAGCAGTTCTTC.